This TCR beta chain came from a study of shared clonotypes between healthy human individuals. Germline CDR1 is LGHNA and CDR2 is YNFKEQ. The junction had 6 bases not matched to a gene; V was cut back by 3 bases and J by 5 bases. CDR3 size: 16 residues. With respect to this clone: Its antigen is currently unknown.

Study-level results: Genetic and exposure-history diversity was limited by the few donors.

This table comes from immunoSEQ multiplex PCR, and its TCRdb copy is limited to in-frame clones, with some not included. The table records roughly 380,000 clones, approximately 97% of them present only once. The sequence was obtained from a man aged 25-45 years in good health. The chain couples TRBV4-2 to TRBJ2-3, with 12 bases lining up with TRBD1. Sequenced material: memory CD8+ T cells sorted from blood. Stated subset: CD45RO+ cells pooled with CCR7-negative TemRA cells. The CDR3 region has the DNA TGTGCCAGCAGCCAGAGGGACAGGGGGCCGAAAGATACGCAGTATTTT. Protein sequence: CASSQRDRGPKDTQYF.